This TCR beta chain was identified in a study of graft-versus-host responses after intestinal transplantation. Data came from immunoSEQ multiplex PCR; TCRdb stores just in-frame clones and leaves some out. The data show around 100,000 clones, 90% to 95% seen once. Study-wide results and caveats: HvG clone declines early post-transplant were associated with peak circulating GvH levels.

As for this clone: Its antigen remains unidentified.

The CDR3 spans 15 residues. V shed 4 bases and J shed 0 bases, with 7 bases lying between them. In germline, CDR1 is LGHNA, CDR2 YNFKEQ. The chain has TRBV4-2 and TRBJ2-6; D is ambiguous. The TCR originated in a human donor who was the organ donor for an intestinal transplant. This specimen was unstimulated CD4+ T cells sorted from spleen or lymph node cells, taken before transplant. The CDR3 region is CASSPKDSGANVLTF. The CDR3 region has the DNA TGTGCCAGCAGCCCAAAGGACTCTGGGGCCAACGTCCTGACTTTC.